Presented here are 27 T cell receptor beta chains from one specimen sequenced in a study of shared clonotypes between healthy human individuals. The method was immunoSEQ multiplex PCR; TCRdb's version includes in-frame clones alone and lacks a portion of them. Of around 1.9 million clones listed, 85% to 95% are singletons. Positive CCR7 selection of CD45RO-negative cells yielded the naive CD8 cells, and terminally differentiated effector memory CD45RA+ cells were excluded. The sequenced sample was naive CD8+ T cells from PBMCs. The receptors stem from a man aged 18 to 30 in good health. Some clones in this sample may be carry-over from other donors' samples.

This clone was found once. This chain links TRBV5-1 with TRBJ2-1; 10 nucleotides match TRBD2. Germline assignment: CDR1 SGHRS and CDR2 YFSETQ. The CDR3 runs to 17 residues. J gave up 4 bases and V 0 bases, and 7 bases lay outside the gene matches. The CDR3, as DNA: TGCGCCAGCAGCTTGGCTCAGCGGGAGGGAAATTACAATGAGCAGTTCTTC. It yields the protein CASSLAQREGNYNEQFF.

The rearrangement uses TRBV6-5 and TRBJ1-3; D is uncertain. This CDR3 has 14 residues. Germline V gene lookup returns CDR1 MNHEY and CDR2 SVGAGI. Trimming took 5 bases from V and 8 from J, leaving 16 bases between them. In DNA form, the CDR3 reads TGTGCCAGCAGTCCCCTCCCAACTACCCACACCATATATTTT. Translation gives CASSPLPTTHTIYF.

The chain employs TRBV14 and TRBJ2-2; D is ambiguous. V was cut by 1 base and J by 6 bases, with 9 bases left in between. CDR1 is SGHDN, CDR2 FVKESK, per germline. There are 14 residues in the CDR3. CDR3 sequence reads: CASSQVRFPGELFF. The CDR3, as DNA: TGTGCCAGCAGCCAAGTCCGGTTCCCCGGGGAGCTGTTTTTT. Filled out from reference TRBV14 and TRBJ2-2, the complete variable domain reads EAGVTQFPSHSVIEKGQTVTLRCDPISGHDNLYWYRRVMGKEIKFLLHFVKESKQDESGMPNNRFLAERTGGTYSTLKVQPAELEDSGVYFCASSQVRFPGELFFGEGSRLTVL.

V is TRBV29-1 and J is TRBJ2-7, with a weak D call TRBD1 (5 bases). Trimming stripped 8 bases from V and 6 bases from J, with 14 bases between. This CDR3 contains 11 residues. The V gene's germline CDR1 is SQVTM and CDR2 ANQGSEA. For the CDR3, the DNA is TGCAGCTCCAGGGTTGGTGGCGAGCAGTACTTC. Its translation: CSSRVGGEQYF.

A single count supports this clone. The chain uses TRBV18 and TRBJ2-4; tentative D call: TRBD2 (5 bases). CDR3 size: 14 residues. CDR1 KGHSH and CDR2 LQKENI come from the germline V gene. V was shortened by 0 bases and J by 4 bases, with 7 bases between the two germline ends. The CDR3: CASSPPERKNIQYF. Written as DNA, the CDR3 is TGTGCCAGCTCACCACCCGAGCGGAAAAACATTCAGTACTTC.

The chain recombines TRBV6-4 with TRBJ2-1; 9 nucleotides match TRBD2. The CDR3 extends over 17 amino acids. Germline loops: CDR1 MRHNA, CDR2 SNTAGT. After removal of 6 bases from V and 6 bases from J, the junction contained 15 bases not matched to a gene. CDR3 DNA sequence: TGTGCCAGCAGCCTCTTTAGCGGGGGAGGGGTGAGCAATGAGCAGTTCTTC. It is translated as CASSLFSGGGVSNEQFF.

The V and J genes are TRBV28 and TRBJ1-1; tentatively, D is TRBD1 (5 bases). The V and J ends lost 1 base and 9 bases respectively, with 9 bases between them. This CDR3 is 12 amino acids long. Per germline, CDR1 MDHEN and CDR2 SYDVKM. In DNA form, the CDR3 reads TGTGCCAGCAGTTTATCCGGGACTCAAGCTTTCTTT. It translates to CASSLSGTQAFF.

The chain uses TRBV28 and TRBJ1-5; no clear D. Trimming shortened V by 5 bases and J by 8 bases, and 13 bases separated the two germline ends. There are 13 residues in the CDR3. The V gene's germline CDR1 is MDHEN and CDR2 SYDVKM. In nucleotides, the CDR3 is TGTGCCAGCAGTCCCCCCCGAGTCAAGCCCCAGCATTTT. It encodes CASSPPRVKPQHF.

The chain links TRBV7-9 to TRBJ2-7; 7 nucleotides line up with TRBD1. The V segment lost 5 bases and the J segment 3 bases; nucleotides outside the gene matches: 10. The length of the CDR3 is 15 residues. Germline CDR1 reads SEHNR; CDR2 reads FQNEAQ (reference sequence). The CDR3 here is CASSHRDSRFYEQYF. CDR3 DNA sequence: TGTGCCAGCAGCCACCGGGACAGCAGATTCTACGAGCAGTACTTC. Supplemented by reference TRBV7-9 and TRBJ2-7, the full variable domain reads DTGVSQNPRHKITKRGQNVTFRCDPISEHNRLYWYRQTLGQGPEFLTYFQNEAQLEKSRLLSDRFSAERPKGSFSTLEIQRTEQGDSAMYLCASSHRDSRFYEQYFGPGTRLTVT.

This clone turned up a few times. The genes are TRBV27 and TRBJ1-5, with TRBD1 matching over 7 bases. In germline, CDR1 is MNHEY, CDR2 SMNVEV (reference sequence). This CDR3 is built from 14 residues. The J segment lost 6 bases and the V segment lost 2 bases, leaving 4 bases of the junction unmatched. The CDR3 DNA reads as TGTGCCAGCAGTTTAACGACAGGGTTTCAGCCCCAGCATTTT. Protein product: CASSLTTGFQPQHF.

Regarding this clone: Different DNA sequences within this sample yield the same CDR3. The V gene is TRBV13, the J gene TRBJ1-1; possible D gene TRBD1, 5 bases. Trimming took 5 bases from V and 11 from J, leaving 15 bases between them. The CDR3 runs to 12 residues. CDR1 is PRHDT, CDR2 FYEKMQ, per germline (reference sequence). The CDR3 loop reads CASSPGRGVAFF. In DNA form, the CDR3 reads TGTGCCAGCAGCCCCGGGAGGGGAGTGGCTTTCTTT.

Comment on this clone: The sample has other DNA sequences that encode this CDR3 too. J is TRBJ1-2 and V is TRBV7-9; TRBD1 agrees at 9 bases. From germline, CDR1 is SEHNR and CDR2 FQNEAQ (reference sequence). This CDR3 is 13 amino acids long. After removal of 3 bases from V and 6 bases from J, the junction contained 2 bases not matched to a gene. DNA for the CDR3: TGTGCCAGCAGCTTGGACAGGGGCGATGGCTACACCTTC. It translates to CASSLDRGDGYTF.

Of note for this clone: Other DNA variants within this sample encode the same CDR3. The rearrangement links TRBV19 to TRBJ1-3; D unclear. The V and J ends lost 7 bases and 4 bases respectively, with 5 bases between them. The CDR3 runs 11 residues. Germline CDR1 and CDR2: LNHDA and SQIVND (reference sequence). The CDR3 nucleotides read TGTGCCAGTATTCGGGGAAACACCATATATTTT. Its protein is CASIRGNTIYF.

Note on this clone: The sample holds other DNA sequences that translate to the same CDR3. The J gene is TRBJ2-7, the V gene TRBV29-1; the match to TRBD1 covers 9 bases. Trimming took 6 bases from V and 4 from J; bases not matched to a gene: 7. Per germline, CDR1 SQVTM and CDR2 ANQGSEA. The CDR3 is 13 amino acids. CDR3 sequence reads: CSVPGQGPYEQYF. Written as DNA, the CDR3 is TGCAGCGTCCCGGGACAGGGCCCGTACGAGCAGTACTTC.

In DNA, the CDR3 is TGTGCCAGTAGAACGACAGGGGCAAATGAAAAACTGTTTTTT. Translated: CASRTTGANEKLFF. The rearrangement uses TRBV19 and TRBJ1-4; TRBD1 matches 8 bases. Germline CDR1 reads LNHDA; CDR2 reads SQIVND (reference sequence). Trimming at V came to 6 bases and at J to 5 bases, leaving 5 bases not matched to a gene. The CDR3 is made up of 14 amino acids.

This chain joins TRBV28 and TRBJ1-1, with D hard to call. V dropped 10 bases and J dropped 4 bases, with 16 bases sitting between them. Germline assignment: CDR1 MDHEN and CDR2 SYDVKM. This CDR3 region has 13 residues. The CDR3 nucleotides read TGTGCCACCCACCCATGGGTGGGCACTGAAGCTTTCTTT. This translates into CATHPWVGTEAFF.

CDR3 region: CAWSPLQGTYEQYF. CDR3 bases: TGTGCCTGGAGTCCTTTACAGGGGACCTACGAGCAGTACTTC. This chain joins TRBV30 and TRBJ2-7, with TRBD1 identical over 7 bases. The CDR3 length is 14 residues. Germline assignment: CDR1 GTSNPN and CDR2 SVGIG (reference sequence). Trimming at V came to 2 bases and at J to 2 bases, leaving 6 bases not matched to a gene. Full variable domain (missing parts from reference TRBV30 and TRBJ2-7): SQTIHQWPATLVQPVGSPLSLECTVEGTSNPNLYWYRQAAGRGLQLLFYSVGIGQISSEVPQNLSASRPQDRQFILSSKKLLLSDSGFYLCAWSPLQGTYEQYFGPGTRLTVT.

The CDR3 nucleotides are TGTGCCAGCTTTACAGGGCGGACGGGAGTGAACGTTGAGCAGTTCTTC. It yields the protein CASFTGRTGVNVEQFF. The chain has TRBV2 and TRBJ2-1; possibly TRBD1 or TRBD2 for D (6 bases each). V was pared by 8 bases and J by 9 bases, with 26 bases between. The CDR3 is 16 residues long. Germline V lookup: CDR1 SNHLY, CDR2 FYNNEI.

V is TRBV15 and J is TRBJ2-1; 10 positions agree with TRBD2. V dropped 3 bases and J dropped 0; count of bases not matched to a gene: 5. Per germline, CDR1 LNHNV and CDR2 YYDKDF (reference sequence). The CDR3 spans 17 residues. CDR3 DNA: TGTGCCACCAGCAGGTTAGCGGGAGGCCTCTCCTACAATGAGCAGTTCTTC. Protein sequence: CATSRLAGGLSYNEQFF.

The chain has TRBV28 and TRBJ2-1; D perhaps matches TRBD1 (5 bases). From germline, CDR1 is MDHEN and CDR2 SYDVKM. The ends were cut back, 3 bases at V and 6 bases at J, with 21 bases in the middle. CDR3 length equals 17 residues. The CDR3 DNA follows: TGTGCCAGCAGTTTGTCGTATGTACAGGACGGTTTCAATGAGCAGTTCTTC. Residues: CASSLSYVQDGFNEQFF.

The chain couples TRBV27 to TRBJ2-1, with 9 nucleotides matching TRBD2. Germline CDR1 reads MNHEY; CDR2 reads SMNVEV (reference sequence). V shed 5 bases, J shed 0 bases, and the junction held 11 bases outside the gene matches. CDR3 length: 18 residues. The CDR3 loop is CASSLITTSGSSYNEQFF. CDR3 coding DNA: TGTGCCAGCAGTCTTATCACGACTAGCGGTAGCTCCTACAATGAGCAGTTCTTC.

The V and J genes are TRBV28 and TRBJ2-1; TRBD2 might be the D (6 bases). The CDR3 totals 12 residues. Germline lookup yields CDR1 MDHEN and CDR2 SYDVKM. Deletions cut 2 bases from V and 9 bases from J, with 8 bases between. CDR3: CASSLRRGEQFF. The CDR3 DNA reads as TGTGCCAGCAGTTTAAGGAGGGGTGAGCAGTTCTTC.

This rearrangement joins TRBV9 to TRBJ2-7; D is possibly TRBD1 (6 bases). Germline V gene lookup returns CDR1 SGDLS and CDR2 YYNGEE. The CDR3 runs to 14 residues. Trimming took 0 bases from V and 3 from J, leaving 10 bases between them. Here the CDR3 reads CASSVGDTFYEQYF. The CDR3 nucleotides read TGTGCCAGCAGCGTAGGGGACACCTTCTACGAGCAGTACTTC.

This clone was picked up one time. CDR3 in amino acids: CASSLAWDTSYEQYF. Here the CDR3 DNA reads TGTGCCAGCAGCTTGGCCTGGGACACTTCCTACGAGCAGTACTTC. The chain combines TRBV5-5 with TRBJ2-7; possibly TRBD1 for D (6 bases). Germline CDR1 is SGHKS and CDR2 is YYEKEE (reference sequence). Trimming took off 0 bases at V and 1 base at J, with 11 bases between the two ends. CDR3 length equals 15 residues.

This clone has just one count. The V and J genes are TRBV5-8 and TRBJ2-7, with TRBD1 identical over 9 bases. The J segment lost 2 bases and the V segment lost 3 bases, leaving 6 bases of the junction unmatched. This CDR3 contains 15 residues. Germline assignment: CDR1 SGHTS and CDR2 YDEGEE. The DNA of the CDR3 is TGTGCCAGCAGCTCAGGGACAGGGTTCGCCTACGAGCAGTACTTC. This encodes CASSSGTGFAYEQYF.

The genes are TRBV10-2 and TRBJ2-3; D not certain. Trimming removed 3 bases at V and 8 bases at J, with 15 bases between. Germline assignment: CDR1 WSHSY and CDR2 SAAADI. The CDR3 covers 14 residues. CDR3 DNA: TGCGCCAGCAGTGAAATCGACCTCCTCCGTACGCAGTATTTT. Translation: CASSEIDLLRTQYF.

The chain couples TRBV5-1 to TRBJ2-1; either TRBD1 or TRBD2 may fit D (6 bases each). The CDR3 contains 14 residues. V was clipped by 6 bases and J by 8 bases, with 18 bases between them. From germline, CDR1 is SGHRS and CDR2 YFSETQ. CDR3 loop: CASTILEGDDEQFF. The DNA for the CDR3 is TGCGCCAGCACCATCTTGGAGGGGGACGATGAGCAGTTCTTC.